This entry features one T cell receptor (beta chain) sequence. Its antigen remains unknown. These data are taken from a study of shared clonotypes between healthy human individuals. Points from the study as a whole: Specimens sampled were limited to blood, with tissue repertoires likely differing.

Using immunoSEQ multiplex PCR, the repertoire was profiled, and TCRdb retains in-frame clones only, with some absent. Of hundreds of thousands of clones listed, 95% to 96% are singletons. Positive CCR7 selection of CD45RO-negative cells yielded the naive CD8 cells, and terminally differentiated effector memory CD45RA+ cells were excluded. The CDR3 has 13 amino acids. CDR1 SGHRS and CDR2 YFSETQ come from the germline V gene. Trimming removed 3 bases at V and 7 bases at J, with 11 bases between. The rearrangement uses TRBV5-1 and TRBJ1-5, with a possible D match to TRBD1 (6 bases). Sequencing was done on a sample of naive CD8+ T cells sorted from blood. This clonotype originated in a woman aged 30 to 39 in good health. The CDR3 nucleotides read TGCGCCAGCAGCTGGACTGGGGGCCAGCCCCAGCATTTT. It codes for CASSWTGGQPQHF.